The next 14 T cell receptor beta chains were all read from a single sample in a study of OX40 agonist ivuxolimab in advanced cancers. The data were produced by immunoSEQ multiplex PCR, yet TCRdb's version contains in-frame clones alone and is incomplete. The table shows 25,000 to 35,000 clones, with over 60% occurring only once. The sequencing here drew on CD4+ or CD8+ T cells sorted from blood, taken in a trial of the OX40 agonist ivuxolimab. The receptors were gathered from an adult with an advanced solid tumor such as melanoma, head and neck, liver or kidney cancer.

V usage is TRBV6-1 and J usage is TRBJ2-2; D is tentatively TRBD1 or TRBD2 (5 bases each). V lost 1 base and J 6 bases, leaving 6 bases between the germline ends. Germline V gives CDR1 MNHNS, CDR2 SASEGT. This CDR3 has 13 amino acids. The CDR3 region is CASSEVGAGELFF. CDR3 nucleotides: TGTGCCAGCAGTGAAGTGGGGGCCGGGGAGCTGTTTTTT.

The rearrangement uses TRBV28 and TRBJ1-2; D may be TRBD1 (6 bases). The germline V gene has CDR1 MDHEN and CDR2 SYDVKM. V was pared by 3 bases and J by 4 bases, with 21 bases between. CDR3 length: 17 amino acids. In DNA form, the CDR3 reads TGTGCCAGCAGTTTTAGGAGGGGAGGAAAGGGGGTCTATGGCTACACCTTC. Translation: CASSFRRGGKGVYGYTF.

J is TRBJ2-7 and V is TRBV11-2; possibly TRBD1 or TRBD2 for D (5 bases each). This CDR3 comprises 15 residues. Trimming cost V 0 bases and J 5 bases, with 14 bases left between them. Germline V gene lookup returns CDR1 SGHAT and CDR2 FQNNGV. The CDR3 sequence is CASSLEGTRWDEQYF. CDR3 nucleotide sequence: TGTGCCAGCAGCTTAGAGGGGACCAGGTGGGACGAGCAGTACTTC.

V and J are TRBV4-1 and TRBJ1-4, with D tentatively TRBD1 (5 bases). The CDR3 is 16 amino acids. The V and J ends lost 4 bases and 8 bases respectively, with 20 bases between them. Per the germline V gene, CDR1 is MGHRA and CDR2 is YSYEKL. In DNA form, the CDR3 reads TGCGCCAGCAGCCCTGAGGCGACAGCCCGGAGGGAAAAACTGTTTTTT. Amino acid sequence: CASSPEATARREKLFF.

The J gene is TRBJ1-2, the V gene TRBV6-6; unclear D gene. The CDR3 runs to 14 residues. V gave up 5 bases and J gave up 0 bases, with 10 bases separating them. Germline assignment: CDR1 MNHNY and CDR2 SVGAGI (reference sequence). This CDR3 reads CASSTQQSNYGYTF. CDR3 bases: TGTGCCAGCAGTACGCAACAGTCTAACTATGGCTACACCTTC.

This sequence joins TRBV6-1 and TRBJ2-2; D is uncertain. The germline V gene encodes CDR1 MNHNS and CDR2 SASEGT. The ends were cut back, 1 base at V and 5 bases at J, with 5 bases in the middle. The length of the CDR3 is 13 residues. The CDR3 spells CASSEGRTGELFF. CDR3 nucleotide sequence: TGTGCCAGCAGTGAAGGGCGGACCGGGGAGCTGTTTTTT.

This clone was seen once. V and J are TRBV11-2 and TRBJ2-2; D is undetermined. Germline V CDR1 and CDR2: SGHAT, FQNNGV. This CDR3 is 16 amino acids long. V was shortened by 5 bases and J by 3 bases, with 16 bases between the two germline ends. This CDR3 reads CASSPTNPRYTGELFF. As DNA, the CDR3 is TGTGCCAGCAGCCCCACAAACCCACGATACACCGGGGAGCTGTTTTTT.

The chain links TRBV7-9 to TRBJ2-5; D is possibly TRBD2 (7 bases). Germline CDR1 SEHNR, CDR2 FQNEAQ (reference sequence). The CDR3 extends over 14 amino acids. The V gene lost 1 base and the J gene lost 5 bases, with 11 bases spanning the gap. The CDR3 DNA follows: TGTGCCAGCAGCTTAGGCGGGGGCGTGGAGACCCAGTACTTC. Translation: CASSLGGGVETQYF.

The chain combines TRBV5-4 with TRBJ2-7; D gene ambiguous. Germline V gives CDR1 SGHNT, CDR2 YYREEE (reference sequence). Between the trimmed V and J ends, which lost 2 bases and 7 bases, there was a span of 16 bases. The CDR3 has 14 amino acids. In nucleotides, the CDR3 is TGTGCCAGCAGCTTCGGTGAGGCCCGCATAGAGCAGTACTTC. It encodes CASSFGEARIEQYF.

This clone qualifies as medium-sized. This sample also contains other DNA sequences that code for the same CDR3. This sequence joins TRBV5-1 and TRBJ1-4; 7 nucleotides match TRBD1. CDR3 length: 14 amino acids. Germline-derived CDR1 and CDR2 are SGHRS and YFSETQ. V shed 0 bases, J shed 7 bases, and the junction held 3 bases outside the gene matches. The CDR3 sequence is CASSLGQGREKLFF. CDR3 in DNA: TGCGCCAGCAGCTTGGGACAGGGCCGTGAAAAACTGTTTTTT.

The chain recombines TRBV6-5 with TRBJ2-3; 7 bases fit TRBD1. Germline assignment: CDR1 MNHEY and CDR2 SVGAGI. V was pared by 2 bases and J by 5 bases, with 4 bases of the junction left unmatched. The CDR3 runs 14 residues. The CDR3: CASSYEGARDTQYF. CDR3 coding DNA: TGTGCCAGCAGTTACGAGGGGGCCAGAGATACGCAGTATTTT.

This clone appeared once. The rearrangement uses TRBV2 and TRBJ1-1; no clear D gene. The CDR3 is 14 residues long. V shed 4 bases and J shed 3 bases, with 12 bases lying between them. Germline CDR1 reads SNHLY; CDR2 reads FYNNEI. The CDR3 here is CASSVRAPDTEAFF. The CDR3 bases are TGTGCCAGCAGTGTTAGGGCGCCGGACACTGAAGCTTTCTTT.

The chain employs TRBV7-2 and TRBJ1-1; tentative D call: TRBD1 (5 bases). The germline gives CDR1 SGHTA, CDR2 FQGNSA. CDR3 size: 16 residues. The V end lost 1 base, the J end lost 1 base, and 13 bases lay between the germline ends. This chain's CDR3 is CASSLGLGRPNTEAFF. The CDR3 DNA reads as TGTGCCAGCAGCTTAGGGTTGGGACGGCCGAACACTGAAGCTTTCTTT. The full variable domain, its missing parts supplied by reference TRBV7-2 and TRBJ1-1, is GAGVSQSPSNKVTEKGKDVELRCDPISGHTALYWYRQSLGQGLEFLIYFQGNSAPDKSGLPSDRFSAERTGGSVSTLTIQRTQQEDSAVYLCASSLGLGRPNTEAFFGQGTRLTVV.

The chain couples TRBV11-3 to TRBJ1-3; unclear D gene. This CDR3 region has 13 residues. The V and J ends lost 6 bases and 0 bases respectively, with 6 bases between them. Germline V gene lookup returns CDR1 SGHNT and CDR2 YENEEA. DNA of the CDR3: TGTGCCAGCAGACTCAACTCTGGAAACACCATATATTTT. As protein: CASRLNSGNTIYF.